Below, 6 T cell receptor beta chains from the same sample are listed, as sequenced in a study of molecular identifiers for immune sequencing clone quantification. TCRdb fed the PCR reads into MiXCR, producing one record per CDR3 protein. The data show a few hundred thousand distinct CDR3 sequences, roughly a quarter seen once. The sequenced sample was naive CD8+ T cells from blood, with Jurkat cell RNA spiked in. Subset: FACS-sorted CD8+CD4-CCR7+CD45RA+ naive T cells. The receptor set was obtained from a human donor in good health. Some libraries in this study had Jurkat cell RNA spiked in.

V is TRBV4-3 and J is TRBJ2-7; D call uncertain. From germline, CDR1 is LGHNA and CDR2 YSLEER. The V end was cut by 0 bases, the J end by 4 bases, with 13 bases between. The length of the CDR3 is 15 residues. The CDR3 is CASSQDSVPIYEQYF. CDR3 DNA sequence: TGCGCCAGCAGCCAAGATTCAGTGCCCATTTACGAGCAGTACTTC.

With respect to this clonotype: The junction departs from the called germline gene at one end, perhaps through a read error. The chain couples TRBV15 to TRBJ2-5; a possible D gene is TRBD2 (5 bases). Germline CDR1 is LNHNV and CDR2 is YYDKDF (reference sequence). The CDR3 spans 18 residues. The CDR3 region has the DNA TGTGCCACCAGCAGAGATCTGATGCGAGGAGGCCACCAAGAGACCCAGCACTTC. It yields the protein CATSRDLMRGGHQETQHF. The full variable domain, with the rest looked up from reference TRBV15 and TRBJ2-5, is DAMVIQNPRYQVTQFGKPVTLSCSQTLNHNVMYWYQQKSSQAPKLLFHYYDKDFNNEADTPDNFQSRRPNTSFCFLDIRSPGLGDTAMYLCATSRDLMRGGHQETQHFGPGTRLLVL.

This clonotype was observed a few times. This chain links TRBV19 with TRBJ2-7; D perhaps matches TRBD2 (5 bases). With 1 base removed from V and 4 bases from J, the gap between germline ends came to 8 bases. Germline CDR1 and CDR2: LNHDA and SQIVND (reference sequence). The CDR3 is 13 residues long. For the CDR3, the DNA is TGTGCCAGTAGTATAGTAGAGGGTTACGAGCAGTACTTC. This sequence encodes CASSIVEGYEQYF.

The V and J genes are TRBV27 and TRBJ1-1, with 9 bases lining up with TRBD1. The trim removed 2 bases at V and 6 bases at J, leaving 7 bases unmatched. Germline assignment: CDR1 MNHEY and CDR2 SMNVEV (reference sequence). This CDR3 is 15 amino acids long. The DNA for the CDR3 is TGTGCCAGCAGTTTAATGGGGACAGGGATCCCTGAAGCTTTCTTT. Amino acid sequence: CASSLMGTGIPEAFF.

To note about this clonotype: The CDR3 carries no conserved terminal phenylalanine or tryptophan, so it likely arises from a read error. The V gene is TRBV7-2, the J gene TRBJ2-4, with D possibly matching TRBD2 (6 bases). The CDR3 length is 17 residues. The germline V gene encodes CDR1 SGHTA and CDR2 FQGNSA. V was cut by 1 base and J by 1 base, with 14 bases left in between. The CDR3 nucleotides read TGTGCCAGCAGCTTAGGGGGGGTGAAAATGGCCAAAAACATTCAGTACCTC. This encodes CASSLGGVKMAKNIQYL.

This clonotype occurred many times. The chain recombines TRBV5-6 with TRBJ2-7; D is perhaps TRBD2 (6 bases). Germline V gene lookup returns CDR1 SGHDT and CDR2 YYEEEE. V was trimmed by 0 bases and J by 4 bases, leaving 11 bases between them. The CDR3 has 14 residues. The CDR3 loop reads CASSLASGRYEQYF. DNA of the CDR3: TGTGCCAGCAGCTTGGCCTCCGGGAGATACGAGCAGTACTTC.